The 4 T cell receptor beta chains below come from one sample, sequenced in a study of beta chain features in type 1 diabetes. All of the isolated RNA was reverse transcribed, so expressed TCRB transcripts were sequenced. TCRdb's table, derived via immunoSEQ multiplex PCR, lists solely in-frame clones and lacks some. The table lists under 95,000 clones, roughly 34% of them singletons, with 0.45% to 0.55% in the top ten. The material sequenced was stem cell memory CD4+ T cells from blood. These TCRs come from a woman under 30 in good health.

This chain connects TRBV21-1 to TRBJ1-2; TRBD1, the table's D call, was not compared with the DNA. TRBV21-1 is a pseudogene. This CDR3 is built from 15 residues. In DNA, the CDR3 is TGTGCCAGCAGCAGAGCAGGGGCAAATGGGTATGGCTACACCTTC. Its translation is CASSRAGANGYGYTF.

This chain joins TRBV5-1 and TRBJ1-1, with a possible D match to TRBD1 (6 bases). The CDR3 loop spans 16 amino acids. The V end was cut by 0 bases, the J end by 0 bases, with 12 bases between. Germline loops: CDR1 SGHRS, CDR2 YFSETQ. CDR3 DNA sequence: TGCGCCAGCAGCTTGGGACAGACAGGCATGAACACTGAAGCTTTCTTT. It specifies CASSLGQTGMNTEAFF.

The chain uses TRBV13 and TRBJ1-2, with TRBD1 identical over 7 bases. This CDR3 has 16 amino acids. Germline trimming cut 5 bases from V and 3 bases from J; bases unmatched to any gene: 12. Germline CDR1 PRHDT, CDR2 FYEKMQ (reference sequence). As DNA, the CDR3 is TGTGCCAGCAGCCCCCGTAGAAGCGGACAGGACTATGGCTACACCTTC. Translated, it gives CASSPRRSGQDYGYTF.

The CDR3 spells CASSSPAGAGTDTQYF. The CDR3 DNA is TGCGCCAGCAGCTCCCCCGCGGGGGCAGGCACAGATACGCAGTATTTT. The chain joins TRBV5-1 to TRBJ2-3; D is possibly TRBD2 (7 bases). The V gene lost 3 bases and the J gene lost 1 base, with 15 bases spanning the gap. From germline, CDR1 is SGHRS and CDR2 YFSETQ. The CDR3 has 16 amino acids.